These 22 T cell receptor beta chains were sequenced from one sample in a study of T cell responses to AZD1222 COVID-19 vaccine. Data came from immunoSEQ multiplex PCR; TCRdb stores just in-frame clones and leaves some out. This sample yields roughly 120,000 clones, of which 75% to 90% are seen a single time; 2.4% belongs to the top ten. This material consisted of peripheral blood, taken on day 0 of AZD1222 vaccination. All receptors come from an adult in good health.

This chain links TRBV7-9 with TRBJ1-4; the match to TRBD1 covers 9 bases. The CDR3 has 14 amino acids. Germline V gene lookup returns CDR1 SEHNR and CDR2 FQNEAQ (reference sequence). The junction had 1 base not matched to a gene; V was cut back by 3 bases and J by 5 bases. The CDR3 here is CASSLGQGNEKLFF. The CDR3 nucleotides read TGTGCCAGCAGCTTGGGACAGGGCAATGAAAAACTGTTTTTT.

The V call is TRBV20-1, the J call TRBJ1-4; no firm D call. V was trimmed by 3 bases and J by 10 bases, leaving 15 bases between them. Germline CDR1 reads DFQATT; CDR2 reads SNEGSKA (reference sequence). The CDR3 runs to 13 residues. The CDR3 nucleotides read TGCAGTGCTAGTAGCACGGCGGGCGGAAAACTGTTTTTT. It is translated as CSASSTAGGKLFF.

The chain recombines TRBV5-1 with TRBJ1-2, with a tentative D call TRBD1 (6 bases). The CDR3 is made up of 16 amino acids. CDR1 is SGHRS and CDR2 is YFSETQ in the germline V gene. The V gene lost 0 bases and the J gene lost 4 bases, with 16 bases spanning the gap. The CDR3 region has the DNA TGCGCCAGCAGCTTGGGTACAGGGCGCCGCGGCTATGGCTACACCTTC. This sequence encodes CASSLGTGRRGYGYTF.

The genes are TRBV27 and TRBJ1-1; 12 nucleotides match TRBD1. This CDR3 contains 19 residues. Looked up from germline, CDR1 is MNHEY and CDR2 is SMNVEV (reference sequence). The J segment lost 1 base and the V segment lost 1 base, leaving 10 bases of the junction unmatched. CDR3 loop: CASSLYRSGTGGANTEAFF. CDR3 DNA: TGTGCCAGCAGTTTATACCGCTCCGGGACAGGGGGCGCGAACACTGAAGCTTTCTTT.

The chain combines TRBV2 with TRBJ1-1; D is uncertain. Trimming pared 6 bases from V and 5 bases from J, leaving 16 bases between. The CDR3 contains 14 residues. The V gene's germline CDR1 is SNHLY and CDR2 FYNNEI. The CDR3 sequence: CASSPYEGGTEAFF. CDR3 DNA sequence: TGTGCCAGCAGCCCCTATGAGGGAGGAACTGAAGCTTTCTTT.

V and J are TRBV12-2 and TRBJ2-7; TRBD1 reflects the table's D call only, with no check against the DNA. TRBV12-2 is a pseudogene segment. The CDR3 consists of 16 residues. CDR3 DNA: TGTGCAAGTCGCTTTTTAGGGGGAGAGATCCCCTACGAGCAGTACTTC. Encoded protein: CASRFLGGEIPYEQYF.

The chain links TRBV2 to TRBJ1-6; 7 nucleotides agree with TRBD1. The CDR3 consists of 14 residues. J was trimmed by 7 bases and V by 6 bases; bases with no gene match: 6. CDR1 and CDR2 (germline): SNHLY, FYNNEI. CDR3 protein: CASRMGQKNSPLHF. CDR3 sequence (DNA): TGTGCCAGCAGGATGGGACAGAAGAATTCACCCCTCCACTTT.

This clone was observed a handful of times. This chain links TRBV5-4 with TRBJ1-1; D possibly corresponds to TRBD1 (6 bases). V gave up 6 bases and J gave up 1 base, with 16 bases separating them. CDR3 length equals 15 residues. The germline V gene encodes CDR1 SGHNT and CDR2 YYREEE (reference sequence). The CDR3 reads CASTPSGGPNTEAFF. The CDR3 DNA sequence: TGTGCCAGCACCCCGTCGGGGGGGCCGAACACTGAAGCTTTCTTT. Complete variable domain (other parts from reference TRBV5-4 and TRBJ1-1): ETGVTQSPTHLIKTRGQQVTLRCSSQSGHNTVSWYQQALGQGPQFIFQYYREEENGRGNFPPRFSGLQFPNYSSELNVNALELDDSALYLCASTPSGGPNTEAFFGQGTRLTVV.

The genes are TRBV4-1 and TRBJ1-3; 9 nucleotides match TRBD1. The CDR3 is made up of 16 amino acids. CDR1 and CDR2 from the germline V gene are MGHRA and YSYEKL. V shed 5 bases, J shed 4 bases, and the junction held 9 bases outside the gene matches. This chain's CDR3 is CASSSQTGGTGNTIYF. In nucleotides, the CDR3 is TGCGCCAGCAGCTCGCAGACAGGGGGGACGGGAAACACCATATATTTT.

The chain recombines TRBV4-2 with TRBJ2-7, with D perhaps matching TRBD1 (5 bases). Germline CDR1 LGHNA, CDR2 YNFKEQ. The V end was cut by 0 bases, the J end by 2 bases, with 20 bases between. The CDR3 extends over 18 amino acids. CDR3 in amino acids: CASSQEWDLKGPTYEQYF. The CDR3 DNA reads TGTGCCAGCAGCCAAGAATGGGATCTTAAGGGGCCAACCTACGAGCAGTACTTC.

V gene TRBV19 combines with J gene TRBJ1-1, with 9 bases identical to TRBD1. Germline V gene data show CDR1 as LNHDA and CDR2 as SQIVND (reference sequence). The CDR3 contains 16 residues. Unmatched junction bases numbered 7, after V lost 4 bases and J lost 1 base. CDR3 loop: CASSRRLTGGNTEAFF. The CDR3 nucleotides read TGTGCCAGTAGTAGAAGATTGACAGGGGGGAACACTGAAGCTTTCTTT.

CDR3 coding DNA: TGTGCCAGCAGCCAAGAGAACCTTGGAGATACGCAGTATTTT. It translates to CASSQENLGDTQYF. The gene calls are TRBV4-2 and TRBJ2-3; D unclear. The CDR3 contains 14 residues. The V gene's germline CDR1 is LGHNA and CDR2 YNFKEQ. V gave up 0 bases and J gave up 5 bases, with 9 bases separating them.

The chain is built from TRBV6-1 and TRBJ1-2; 9 nucleotides match TRBD1. V lost 1 base, J lost 6 bases, and 12 bases stayed unmatched. Per germline, CDR1 MNHNS and CDR2 SASEGT. The CDR3 extends over 17 amino acids. This CDR3 is CASSEGWGQGLLDGYTF. CDR3 nucleotide sequence: TGTGCCAGCAGTGAAGGTTGGGGACAGGGCCTACTGGATGGCTACACCTTC.

V usage is TRBV2 and J usage is TRBJ2-5; no clear D gene. V was shortened by 6 bases and J by 5 bases, with 4 bases between the two germline ends. The length of the CDR3 is 10 residues. Germline V gives CDR1 SNHLY, CDR2 FYNNEI. The CDR3 nucleotides read TGTGCCAGCAGGAGGGAGACCCAGTACTTC. Amino acid sequence: CASRRETQYF.

The chain uses TRBV28 and TRBJ2-7, with 8 bases fitting TRBD2. CDR3 length: 17 residues. Unmatched junction bases numbered 10, after V lost 3 bases and J lost 0 bases. Germline assignment: CDR1 MDHEN and CDR2 SYDVKM. The CDR3 is CASSFRAGGRDSYEQYF. DNA of the CDR3: TGTGCCAGCAGTTTTCGGGCGGGGGGACGGGACTCCTACGAGCAGTACTTC.

V gene TRBV6-4 combines with J gene TRBJ1-1, with a tentative D call TRBD1 (6 bases). The V end lost 10 bases, the J end lost 8 bases, and 11 bases lay between the germline ends. The CDR3 spans 10 residues. CDR1 is MRHNA and CDR2 is SNTAGT in the germline V gene. The CDR3 loop is CAKSTGEAFF. The CDR3 bases are TGTGCCAAAAGCACAGGGGAAGCTTTCTTT.

The chain carries TRBV6-5 and TRBJ2-7; D unresolved. CDR1 is MNHEY, CDR2 SVGAGI, per germline. The germline V and J ends were trimmed by 2 bases and 4 bases, with 9 bases remaining between them. This CDR3 has 13 residues. The CDR3 here is CASSYRVSYEQYF. The CDR3 DNA sequence: TGTGCCAGCAGTTACCGGGTCAGTTACGAGCAGTACTTC.

CDR3 sequence: CASSEAWSTDTQYF. CDR3 coding DNA: TGTGCCAGCAGTGAAGCGTGGAGCACAGATACGCAGTATTTT. The chain uses TRBV6-1 and TRBJ2-3; the D is unclear. CDR3 size: 14 residues. Germline CDR1 and CDR2: MNHNS and SASEGT. The V end lost 0 bases, the J end lost 0 bases, and 4 bases lay between the germline ends.

The chain couples TRBV9 to TRBJ2-2, with TRBD2 identical over 7 bases. This CDR3 is 14 amino acids long. Germline assignment: CDR1 SGDLS and CDR2 YYNGEE. Losses at the gene ends were 4 bases for V and 6 bases for J; bases not matched to a gene: 6. This chain's CDR3 is CASSITTSPGELFF. The CDR3, as DNA: TGTGCCAGCAGCATTACGACTAGCCCCGGGGAGCTGTTTTTT.

In DNA form, the CDR3 reads TGTGCCAGCAGTGACGGGACTAGCGCCTACGAGCAGTACTTC. Residues: CASSDGTSAYEQYF. The chain employs TRBV6-4 and TRBJ2-7; 10 positions agree with TRBD2. The CDR3 covers 14 residues. V shed 2 bases and J 2 bases; nucleotides not matched to a gene: 0. Germline values: CDR1 MRHNA, CDR2 SNTAGT.

This sequence joins TRBV19 and TRBJ1-3; D is ambiguous. V gave up 3 bases and J gave up 6 bases, with 6 bases separating them. Germline V gene sequence: CDR1 LNHDA, CDR2 SQIVND (reference sequence). The CDR3 covers 12 residues. The CDR3 loop reads CASSIEENTIYF. For the CDR3, the DNA is TGTGCCAGTAGTATCGAGGAAAACACCATATATTTT.

The V and J genes are TRBV11-2 and TRBJ2-7; D possibly uses TRBD1 or TRBD2 (5 bases each). Deletions cut 0 bases from V and 2 bases from J, with 8 bases between. From germline, CDR1 is SGHAT and CDR2 FQNNGV. This CDR3 region has 14 residues. The CDR3 coding sequence is TGTGCCAGCAGCTTAGAAAGGGGACCCTACGAGCAGTACTTC. As protein: CASSLERGPYEQYF.